The 10 T cell receptor beta chains below come from one sample, sequenced in a study of T cells in Graves' hyperthyroidism and ophthalmopathy. Authors of the study amplified TCR beta CDR3 regions from RNA transcripts. Researchers ran a first-round RT-PCR on the TCR CDR3 using the HTBI primer set. TCRdb re-called the multiplex PCR reads with MiXCR, one entry per CDR3 protein. The table records some 140,000 distinct CDR3 sequences, more than 20% of them present only once. The specimen was blood. The receptors originated from a woman in her forties or fifties with Graves' hyperthyroidism that later progressed to Graves' ophthalmopathy.

This clonotype has only a few counts. J is TRBJ2-1 and V is TRBV5-1; 11 bases are shared with TRBD2. The CDR3 totals 14 residues. From germline, CDR1 is SGHRS and CDR2 YFSETQ. V was clipped by 4 bases and J by 4 bases; unmatched bases: 1. The CDR3 region is CASSASGGYNEQFF. The CDR3 nucleotides are TGCGCCAGCAGCGCTAGCGGGGGGTACAATGAGCAGTTCTTC.

CDR3 loop: CASSPRLADYEQYF. In DNA, the CDR3 is TGTGCCAGCAGCCCCCGCTTAGCGGACTACGAGCAGTACTTC. The chain couples TRBV3-1 to TRBJ2-7; possible D gene TRBD2, 6 bases. Trimming stripped 4 bases from V and 3 bases from J, with 13 bases between. This CDR3 comprises 14 residues. Germline assignment: CDR1 LGHDT and CDR2 YNNKEL (reference sequence).

The chain employs TRBV7-2 and TRBJ2-5; TRBD1 or TRBD2 may be the D gene (7 bases each). The CDR3 spans 16 residues. V was pared by 6 bases and J by 3 bases, with 20 bases between. Germline V gene data show CDR1 as SGHTA and CDR2 as FQGNSA. This CDR3 reads CASSPRAGGGKETQYF. CDR3 bases: TGTGCCAGCAGTCCAAGGGCAGGGGGGGGCAAAGAGACCCAGTACTTC. Complete variable domain (other parts from reference TRBV7-2 and TRBJ2-5): GAGVSQSPSNKVTEKGKDVELRCDPISGHTALYWYRQSLGQGLEFLIYFQGNSAPDKSGLPSDRFSAERTGGSVSTLTIQRTQQEDSAVYLCASSPRAGGGKETQYFGPGTRLLVL.

In this sample, this clonotype turned up many times. This chain uses TRBV7-8 with TRBJ2-3; TRBD2 matches 7 bases. The CDR3 covers 15 residues. CDR1 SGHVS and CDR2 FQNEAQ come from the germline V gene. With 5 bases clipped from V and 2 bases from J, the junction kept 7 bases outside the gene matches. For the CDR3, the DNA is TGTGCCAGCAGCCCATCCGGGAGGCCCACAGATACGCAGTATTTT. Protein sequence: CASSPSGRPTDTQYF.

This clonotype was detected only a few times. The chain combines TRBV11-2 with TRBJ2-2; D possibly corresponds to TRBD1 (5 bases). There are 14 residues in the CDR3. Germline V lookup: CDR1 SGHAT, CDR2 FQNNGV. The germline V and J ends were trimmed by 2 bases and 7 bases, with 11 bases remaining between them. CDR3 sequence: CASSLQGLVGELFF. The CDR3 DNA sequence: TGTGCCAGCAGCTTACAGGGTTTAGTCGGGGAGCTGTTTTTT.

This clonotype was counted many times. The chain employs TRBV28 and TRBJ2-7; TRBD1 agrees at 11 bases. This CDR3 has 16 residues. After removal of 6 bases from V and 2 bases from J, the junction contained 9 bases not matched to a gene. Germline CDR1 MDHEN, CDR2 SYDVKM. The CDR3 DNA follows: TGTGCCAGCAGCTCCGTGGGGGGACAGGGGGCCTACGAGCAGTACTTC. Encoded protein: CASSSVGGQGAYEQYF.

In this sample, this clonotype turned up a few times. This chain links TRBV15 with TRBJ2-1, with TRBD2 matching 14 bases. The length of the CDR3 is 18 residues. CDR1 is LNHNV and CDR2 is YYDKDF in the germline V gene (reference sequence). With V trimmed by 0 bases and J by 7 bases, 8 bases remained unmatched. Here the CDR3 reads CATSRDGRLAGGQNEQFF. CDR3 bases: TGTGCCACCAGCAGAGACGGCAGACTAGCGGGAGGGCAGAATGAGCAGTTCTTC.

This chain uses TRBV3-1 with TRBJ1-1; a possible D gene is TRBD1 (6 bases). This CDR3 is built from 14 residues. V lost 1 base and J 7 bases, leaving 13 bases between the germline ends. The V gene's germline CDR1 is LGHDT and CDR2 YNNKEL (reference sequence). The CDR3 bases are TGTGCCAGCAGCCAAGCGGGGGGCAGGAGTGAAGCTTTCTTT. It codes for CASSQAGGRSEAFF.

This clonotype was detected many times. This chain links TRBV20-1 with TRBJ2-5, with 14 bases lining up with TRBD2. Trimming cost V 0 bases and J 1 base; bases outside gene matches: 10. The CDR3 covers 19 residues. The V gene's germline CDR1 is DFQATT and CDR2 SNEGSKA (reference sequence). DNA for the CDR3: TGCAGTGCTAGAGATGGGACTAGCGGGAGCAAAGGGCTCCAAGAGACCCAGTACTTC. It yields the protein CSARDGTSGSKGLQETQYF.

This clonotype was observed a few times. V usage is TRBV20-1 and J usage is TRBJ2-7; 8 nucleotides align to TRBD1. Per the germline V gene, CDR1 is DFQATT and CDR2 is SNEGSKA (reference sequence). V dropped 0 bases and J dropped 4; count of bases not matched to a gene: 8. The CDR3 totals 15 residues. In DNA, the CDR3 is TGCAGTGCTAGAGATTTCCGGACAGGGCGGTACGAGCAGTACTTC. This translates into CSARDFRTGRYEQYF.